These T cell receptor beta chains were read from a single sample in a study of Ad26.COV2.S vaccination and SARS-CoV-2 variants. TCRdb's table, derived via immunoSEQ multiplex PCR, lists solely in-frame clones and lacks some. Of 120,000 to 150,000 clones in the sample, about nine tenths were seen once. The sample was peripheral blood, taken after recovery from COVID-19. The receptors stem from a human donor who had recovered from COVID-19. The CDR3 runs from the conserved cysteine through the conserved F or W. A D gene is named only where the DNA matches it firmly. The size of a clone is reported for some rows only, either as once, few or many, or as a class for expanded clones.

J | size | V | D | DNA | CDR3
TRBJ2-2 | NA | TRBV19 | TRBD2 | TGTGCCAGTACCCCCTCCAAGGTAGCGGGGGCCAACACCGGGGAGCTGTTTTTT | CASTPSKVAGANTGELFF
TRBJ2-1 | NA | TRBV6-5 | NA | TGTGCCAGCAGTTGGGGACCGGGGAATGAGCAGTTCTTC | CASSWGPGNEQFF
TRBJ1-1 | NA | TRBV1 | NA | TGCACCAGCAGCCAACCAAAGACGGTGAACACTGAAGCTTTCTTT | CTSSQPKTVNTEAFF
TRBJ1-2 | NA | TRBV28 | TRBD1 | TGTGCCAGCAGCCTCGGGACAGGGGTTGGCGGCTACACCTTC | CASSLGTGVGGYTF
TRBJ2-3 | once | TRBV27 | TRBD2 | TGTGCCAGCAGTTTGCAAGCGGGGGGGCCGGGGGATACAGATACGCAGTATTTT | CASSLQAGGPGDTDTQYF
TRBJ2-7 | NA | TRBV7-9 | TRBD1 | TGTGCCAGCAGCCCCACCCCGGGACAGGGCTACGAGCAGTACTTC | CASSPTPGQGYEQYF
TRBJ2-5 | NA | TRBV19 | NA | TGTGCCAGTAGTGGGGGAGAGACCCAGTACTTC | CASSGGETQYF
TRBJ2-7 | NA | TRBV7-8 | NA | TGTGCCAGCAGCTTAGCAACGGGACCGAACTACGAGCAGTACTTC | CASSLATGPNYEQYF
TRBJ1-2 | NA | TRBV6-5 | NA | TGTGCCAGCAGCCAAAGCTATGGCTACACCTTC | CASSQSYGYTF
TRBJ1-5 | NA | TRBV5-8 | TRBD1 | TGTGCCAGCAGTAGGGGGCTTGGGGTTGGCAATCAGCCCCAGCATTTT | CASSRGLGVGNQPQHF
TRBJ2-3 | NA | TRBV11-2 | TRBD2 | TGTGCCAGCAGCTCCCGTCCGGGACTAGCGGGGAGGGAGTATTTT | CASSSRPGLAGREYF
TRBJ2-7 | NA | TRBV28 | NA | TGTGCCAGCACCGAGGGGGGGGCGCGGGCCTACGAGCAGTACTTC | CASTEGGARAYEQYF
TRBJ2-2 | NA | TRBV2 | NA | TGTGCCAGCAGTGAAGATCGGGTGTTATACGGGGAGCTGTTTTTT | CASSEDRVLYGELFF
TRBJ1-2 | NA | TRBV28 | TRBD1 | TGTGCCAGCAGGGCTAGGGCCGGACAGGGGAGGTATGGCTACACCTTC | CASRARAGQGRYGYTF
TRBJ1-1 | once | TRBV28 | NA | TGTGCCAGCACCTTAGGTGCTGAAGCTTTCTTT | CASTLGAEAFF
TRBJ2-1 | NA | TRBV28 | NA | TGTGCCAGCAGTTTACAGTGGAATGAGCAGTTCTTC | CASSLQWNEQFF
TRBJ1-2 | NA | TRBV6-6 | NA | TGTGCCAGCGAAAGGGGGTCGGGTAGTGGCTACACCTTC | CASERGSGSGYTF
TRBJ1-5 | few | TRBV6-6 | NA | TGTGCCAGCTCTCTACCAGGGGATCAGCCCCAGCATTTT | CASSLPGDQPQHF
TRBJ2-2 | NA | TRBV12-3/TRBV12-4 | NA | TGTGCCAGCAGTTTCCCCTCTTGGGAGGAGCTGTTTTTT | CASSFPSWEELFF
TRBJ1-4 | NA | TRBV9 | NA | TGTGCCAGCAGCGATGGGGTTGGAGAAAAACTGTTTTTT | CASSDGVGEKLFF
TRBJ2-1 | NA | TRBV7-2 | TRBD1 | TGTGCCAGCAGCGGCAGACAGGGGGAGCCCTTTACGGTTTCTAATGAGCAGTTCTTC | CASSGRQGEPFTVSNEQFF
TRBJ2-3 | NA | TRBV11-2 | TRBD1 | TGTGCCAGCGGCCTACAGGGGGCGCCTGGCACAGATACGCAGTATTTT | CASGLQGAPGTDTQYF
TRBJ2-5 | once | TRBV21-1 | NA | TGTGCCAGCAGCCCGGGACTCCTGATACCTCAAGAGACCCAGTACTTC | CASSPGLLIPQETQYF
TRBJ2-1 | NA | TRBV10-2 | NA | TGCGCCAGCAGTACCGGGACCTCGAGAGGGGGTGAGCAGTTCTTC | CASSTGTSRGGEQFF
TRBJ1-1 | NA | TRBV9 | NA | TGTGCCAGCACCCCTCCTCTGGGCGCTGAAGCTTTCTTT | CASTPPLGAEAFF
TRBJ1-6 | NA | TRBV28 | TRBD1 | TGTGCCAGCAGACCGAGGGACAGGGGGAATTCACCCCTCCACTTT | CASRPRDRGNSPLHF
TRBJ2-3 | NA | TRBV7-2 | NA | TGTGCCAGCAGCTTTGACGGGGAGACGGGGGATACGCAGTATTTT | CASSFDGETGDTQYF
TRBJ2-3 | NA | TRBV6-1 | NA | TGTGCCAGCAGTGAAGAGTGGGGTACTAGCACAGATACGCAGTATTTT | CASSEEWGTSTDTQYF
TRBJ2-1 | NA | TRBV11-2 | TRBD2 | TGTGCCAGCAGCTCGTCTTGGCGGGGGAACGGGAATGAGCAGTTCTTC | CASSSSWRGNGNEQFF
TRBJ1-1 | NA | TRBV19 | NA | TGTGCCAGTCGTTCGGGGAACACTGAAGCTTTCTTT | CASRSGNTEAFF
TRBJ1-1 | NA | TRBV11-2 | NA | TGTGCCAGCAGCTTAGTAGGGTTTATGAACACTGAAGCTTTCTTT | CASSLVGFMNTEAFF
TRBJ2-5 | NA | TRBV20-1 | NA | TGCAGTGGGGCCCAAGAGACCCAGTACTTC | CSGAQETQYF
TRBJ2-3 | NA | TRBV6-5 | NA | TGTGCCAGCAGTTACGGCCAATCTAGCACAGATACGCAGTATTTT | CASSYGQSSTDTQYF
TRBJ2-7 | NA | TRBV11-2 | NA | TGTGCCAGCAGCTCCTGGACAAACCCTAACTACGAGCAGTACTTC | CASSSWTNPNYEQYF
TRBJ1-2 | once | TRBV6-5 | TRBD1 | TGTGCCAGCGGTATACCCGGGACAGGGCATGGCTACACCTTC | CASGIPGTGHGYTF
TRBJ2-2 | NA | TRBV19 | NA | TGTGCCAGTAGAAGACCCGCGGCCGGGGAGCTGTTTTTT | CASRRPAAGELFF
TRBJ1-5 | NA | TRBV19 | NA | TGTGCCAGTATGGGGGGCGCCTCGAGGGCGCCCCAGCATTTT | CASMGGASRAPQHF
TRBJ2-7 | NA | TRBV7-2 | NA | TGTGCCAGCAGCTTGAGCAGCTCCTACGAGCAGTACTTC | CASSLSSSYEQYF
TRBJ2-1 | NA | TRBV28 | TRBD2 | TGTGCCAGCAGTTCACGACTAGCGAGGACCTACAATGAGCAGTTCTTC | CASSSRLARTYNEQFF
TRBJ1-3 | NA | TRBV19 | TRBD1 | TGTGCCAGTAGTAGGGGGACAGGGGGCCCCTCTGGAAACACCATATATTTT | CASSRGTGGPSGNTIYF
TRBJ2-5 | NA | TRBV30 | NA | TGTGCCTGGAGTGTACAGCAAGAGACCCAGTACTTC | CAWSVQQETQYF
TRBJ2-1 | NA | TRBV9 | TRBD2 | TGTGCCAGCAGCGTAGCTACGGGGCTAGCGGGGGGACCCTACAATGAGCAGTTCTTC | CASSVATGLAGGPYNEQFF
TRBJ1-1 | few | TRBV18 | NA | TGTGCCAGCTCACAATTGAACACTGAAGCTTTCTTT | CASSQLNTEAFF
TRBJ2-3 | NA | TRBV11-2 | NA | TGTGCCAGCAGCTTAGTCGGGGGCACGAACACAGATACGCAGTATTTT | CASSLVGGTNTDTQYF
TRBJ1-4 | NA | TRBV12-1 | NA | TGTGCCAGCAGCTTTGGGGGAACCGGGGCCGGGAATCGGGACGAAAAACTGTTTTTT | CASSFGGTGAGNRDEKLFF
TRBJ1-1 | NA | TRBV14 | NA | TGTGCCAGCAGCCAACAGACGGGTTCGGCCTCTCAAGCTTTCTTT | CASSQQTGSASQAFF
TRBJ2-3 | NA | TRBV28 | NA | TGTGCCAGCAGCTCTATAGTAGATACGCAGTATTTT | CASSSIVDTQYF
TRBJ1-1 | NA | TRBV3-1/TRBV3-2 | NA | TGTGCCAGCAGCCGGCATGGGGAAGTCGAAGCTTTCTTT | CASSRHGEVEAFF
TRBJ1-1 | few | TRBV30 | NA | TGTGCCTGGAGTGTACAAGGAACCACTGAAGCTTTCTTT | CAWSVQGTTEAFF
TRBJ2-6 | NA | TRBV28 | NA | TGTGCCAGCAGTTTTTTGCCATCTGGGGCCAACGTCCTGACTTTC | CASSFLPSGANVLTF
TRBJ2-5 | NA | TRBV11-2 | NA | TGTGCCAGCAGCTTAGATGGGGGGCGGCAGACCCAGTACTTC | CASSLDGGRQTQYF
TRBJ2-7 | NA | TRBV5-1 | TRBD2 | TGCGCCAGCAGCGGACCCGGGGGGGACCCCTACGAGCAGTACTTC | CASSGPGGDPYEQYF
TRBJ1-5 | NA | TRBV7-9 | NA | TGTGCCAGCAGCTTAGTGAATAACCAGCCCCAGCATTTT | CASSLVNNQPQHF
TRBJ2-3 | NA | TRBV29-1 | TRBD2 | TGCAGCGTTGGGCGGGGGGAGACAGATACGCAGTATTTT | CSVGRGETDTQYF
TRBJ2-3 | NA | TRBV5-4 | TRBD2 | TGTGCCAGCAGCCAGGCGGGACTAGAATGGGATACGCAGTATTTT | CASSQAGLEWDTQYF
TRBJ1-1 | few | TRBV4-3 | NA | TGCGCCAGCAGCCAAGTGATAACGGGGAACACTGAAGCTTTCTTT | CASSQVITGNTEAFF
TRBJ1-4 | NA | TRBV28 | NA | TGTGCCAGCAGTTTACGAGACGGCCATGAAAAACTGTTTTTT | CASSLRDGHEKLFF
TRBJ1-2 | once | TRBV6-1 | NA | TGTGCCAGCAGTGACCGGTTCTATGGCTACACCTTC | CASSDRFYGYTF
TRBJ2-5 | NA | TRBV19 | TRBD2 | TGTGCCAGTAGTTCGAGCGGGGGCCAGTACTTC | CASSSSGGQYF
TRBJ1-1 | once | TRBV7-9 | TRBD1 | TGTGCCAGCAGCTTGGGGACAGGACCCACTGAAGCTTTCTTT | CASSLGTGPTEAFF